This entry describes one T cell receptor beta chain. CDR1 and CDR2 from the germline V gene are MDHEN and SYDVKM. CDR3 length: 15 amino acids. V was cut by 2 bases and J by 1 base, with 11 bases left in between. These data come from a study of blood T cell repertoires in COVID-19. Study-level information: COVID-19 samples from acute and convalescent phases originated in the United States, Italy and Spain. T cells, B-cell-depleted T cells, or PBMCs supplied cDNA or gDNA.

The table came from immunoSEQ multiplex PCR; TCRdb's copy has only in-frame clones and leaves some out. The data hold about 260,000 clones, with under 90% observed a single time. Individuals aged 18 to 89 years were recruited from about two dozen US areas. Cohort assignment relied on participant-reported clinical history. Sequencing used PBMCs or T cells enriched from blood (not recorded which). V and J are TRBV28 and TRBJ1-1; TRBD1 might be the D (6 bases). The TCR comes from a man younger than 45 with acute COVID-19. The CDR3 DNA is TGTGCCAGCAGTTTAGGTGGGGGCCCGAACACTGAAGCTTTCTTT. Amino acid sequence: CASSLGGGPNTEAFF.